The TCR beta chain described here comes from a study of regulatory T cells in long-lasting Graves disease. This clonotype has a handful of counts. Its specificity is unknown. Time point reported: persistent/refractory GD, antithyroid drugs over 5 years with positive TRAb. PBMCs provided the RNA from which the TCR library was made. Investigators report Graves' disease was diagnosed under American Thyroid Association guidelines. The study, taken as a whole, reports: Gene preferences differed: TRBV28, TRBJ1-2, TRBJ2-5 in persistent cases.

Combining iRepertoire HTBI primers with Arm-PCR of CDR3 regions, the authors built TCR beta libraries. Per the original methods: Across samples, over 55 TRBV and 13 to 15 TRBJ segments were found. In TCRdb, the multiplex PCR reads were re-called with MiXCR into one record per CDR3 protein. The V and J calls were determined by TCRdb, not by the authors. Among hundreds of thousands of distinct CDR3 sequences, about 32% were seen once, and the ten largest hold 40% to 50%. Germline V lookup: CDR1 MNHNS, CDR2 SASEGT. CDR3 size: 14 residues. V lost 3 bases, J lost 9 bases, and 17 bases lay in between. This chain joins TRBV6-1 and TRBJ1-1, with D perhaps matching TRBD1 (6 bases). This TCR was sampled from a female donor with Graves disease. The sequencing used peripheral blood mononuclear cells (PBMCs), collected when the disease was refractory, from a patient treated with antithyroid drugs. CDR3 nucleotide sequence: TGTGCCAGCAGTGATTTACATTCAGGGACACAAGCTTTCTTT. Amino acids: CASSDLHSGTQAFF.